The text below deals with one TCR beta chain. The data are from a study of control samples from healthy donors and cancer patients. Germline V gene data show CDR1 as MDHEN and CDR2 as SYDVKM. Trimming pared 3 bases from V and 4 bases from J, leaving 15 bases between. There are 15 residues in the CDR3. Assay: immunoSEQ multiplex PCR; the TCRdb copy retains only in-frame clones and omits some. The repertoire holds 150,000 to 200,000 clones, with 85% to 90% as singletons. The specimen sequenced was blood. The chain employs TRBV28 and TRBJ2-5; D is possibly TRBD1 (6 bases). This clonotype originated in a woman in her 30s in good health. The CDR3 nucleotides read TGTGCCAGCAGTTTGGAATCAGGGGTTAGAGAGACCCAGTACTTC. This gives the protein CASSLESGVRETQYF.